The 32 T cell receptor beta chains below come from one sample, sequenced in a study of blood T cell repertoires in COVID-19. The table came from immunoSEQ multiplex PCR; TCRdb's copy has only in-frame clones and leaves some out. In the table there are roughly 260,000 clones, 88% of which are singletons. The sequencing sample was made of peripheral blood. Receptor source: a woman aged 25-40 years with COVID-19, enrolled during active disease.

CDR3 bases: TGTGCCAGCAGCTTGGATCTGGGAACAGGTCAGCCCCAGCATTTT. Translated: CASSLDLGTGQPQHF. The chain uses TRBV5-4 and TRBJ1-5; D might be TRBD1 (5 bases). The length of the CDR3 is 15 residues. Germline values: CDR1 SGHNT, CDR2 YYREEE (reference sequence). V was shortened by 0 bases and J by 6 bases, with 13 bases between the two germline ends.

This chain links TRBV6-2 or TRBV6-3 with TRBJ2-7, with 10 nucleotides matching TRBD2. Unmatched junction bases numbered 14, after V lost 6 bases and J lost 0 bases. Germline V lookup: CDR1 MNHEY, CDR2 SVGEGT. This CDR3 has 18 residues. In nucleotides, the CDR3 is TGTGCCAGCAGCCCTACCCCCAGTAGCGGGAGGAGCTCCTACGAGCAGTACTTC. Translation gives CASSPTPSSGRSSYEQYF.

There are a few counts of this clone. This rearrangement joins TRBV24-1 to TRBJ1-4; 7 bases fit TRBD1. V shed 4 bases and J 7 bases; nucleotides not matched to a gene: 8. CDR1 and CDR2 from the germline V gene are KGHDR and SFDVKD. This CDR3 comprises 15 residues. This CDR3 is CATSENRGGIEKLFF. The CDR3 nucleotides are TGTGCCACCAGTGAGAACAGGGGAGGAATTGAAAAACTGTTTTTT.

This chain joins TRBV13 and TRBJ1-1; maybe TRBD1 (5 bases). Trimming removed 2 bases at V and 3 bases at J, with 10 bases between. The CDR3 consists of 14 residues. CDR1 and CDR2 from the germline V gene are PRHDT and FYEKMQ (reference sequence). CDR3 protein: CASSLLLQDTEAFF. CDR3 nucleotide sequence: TGTGCCAGCAGCTTACTCCTACAGGACACTGAAGCTTTCTTT.

This clone was picked up one time. Other nucleotide sequences from this sample produce the same CDR3. The rearrangement uses TRBV28 and TRBJ2-7; tentatively, D is TRBD2 (7 bases). Germline V lookup: CDR1 MDHEN, CDR2 SYDVKM. V lost 2 bases to trimming and J lost 3 bases, with 11 bases between them. This CDR3 comprises 14 residues. The CDR3 reads CASSLGGGGYEQYF. Written as DNA, the CDR3 is TGTGCCAGCAGTTTAGGGGGGGGCGGCTACGAGCAGTACTTC.

DNA for the CDR3: TGTGCCTGGAGTGGGCTGGCGAACACCGGGGAGCTGTTTTTT. Amino acid sequence: CAWSGLANTGELFF. This sequence joins TRBV30 and TRBJ2-2, with D unclear. Trimming left V 1 base short and J 0 bases short, with 6 bases between. CDR3 length equals 14 residues. In germline, CDR1 is GTSNPN, CDR2 SVGIG (reference sequence).

The genes are TRBV9 and TRBJ1-2, with D possibly matching TRBD1 (6 bases). This CDR3 contains 15 residues. Trimming cost V 4 bases and J 5 bases, with 18 bases left between them. The germline gives CDR1 SGDLS, CDR2 YYNGEE. CDR3 in amino acids: CASSSPGGGGYGYTF. The DNA for the CDR3 is TGTGCCAGCAGCAGCCCGGGAGGGGGAGGGTATGGCTACACCTTC. Full variable domain (rest looked up from reference TRBV9 and TRBJ1-2): DSGVTQTPKHLITATGQRVTLRCSPRSGDLSVYWYQQSLDQGLQFLIQYYNGEERAKGNILERFSAQQFPDLHSELNLSSLELGDSALYFCASSSPGGGGYGYTFGSGTRLTVV.

Only a few counts were recorded for this clone. The rearrangement uses TRBV28 and TRBJ2-7; D not certain. V was clipped by 6 bases and J by 3 bases, with 9 bases between them. Germline CDR1 reads MDHEN; CDR2 reads SYDVKM. The CDR3 is made up of 12 amino acids. CDR3 in amino acids: CASRPNGYEQYF. In DNA, the CDR3 is TGTGCCAGCAGACCTAACGGCTACGAGCAGTACTTC.

The genes are TRBV24-1 and TRBJ2-1; D perhaps matches TRBD2 (7 bases). The V gene's germline CDR1 is KGHDR and CDR2 SFDVKD. The germline V and J ends were trimmed by 5 bases and 5 bases, with 12 bases remaining between them. The CDR3 is made up of 14 amino acids. CDR3 DNA: TGTGCCACCAGTGTAAGGGGGGGTCACAATGAGCAGTTCTTC. This gives the protein CATSVRGGHNEQFF.

The V gene is TRBV10-3, the J gene TRBJ2-2; D may be TRBD1 (5 bases). The CDR3 extends over 16 amino acids. Germline loops: CDR1 ENHRY, CDR2 SYGVKD. The ends were cut back, 0 bases at V and 1 base at J, with 9 bases in the middle. The CDR3 protein is CAISESPQGNTGELFF. The CDR3 DNA reads TGTGCCATCAGTGAGTCGCCCCAGGGGAACACCGGGGAGCTGTTTTTT.

This clone was recorded once. Here the CDR3 DNA reads TGCGCCAGCAGGACTCTAGCGGGAGGGCCGAACGAGCAGTACTTC. Its translation is CASRTLAGGPNEQYF. The V call is TRBV10-2, the J call TRBJ2-7, with 12 nucleotides matching TRBD2. The CDR3 loop spans 15 amino acids. Germline CDR1 reads WSHSY; CDR2 reads SAAADI. The V and J ends lost 6 bases and 5 bases, in that order; junction bases with no gene match: 8.

This chain joins TRBV4-1 and TRBJ1-1; 9 bases are a match to TRBD1. J lost 6 bases, V lost 1 base, and 9 bases had no gene match. CDR1 is MGHRA, CDR2 YSYEKL, per germline. This CDR3 is built from 16 residues. In nucleotides, the CDR3 is TGCGCCAGCAGCCAAGTCCCGGGACAGGGAGCGGCTGAAGCTTTCTTT. This sequence encodes CASSQVPGQGAAEAFF.

The chain uses TRBV27 and TRBJ2-1, with TRBD1 matching over 11 bases. The CDR3 spans 17 residues. Trimming took 0 bases from V and 2 from J; bases not matched to a gene: 3. CDR1 and CDR2 from the germline V gene are MNHEY and SMNVEV (reference sequence). Written as DNA, the CDR3 is TGTGCCAGCAGTTTATCCGGACAGGGGGCAACCTACAATGAGCAGTTCTTC. Residues: CASSLSGQGATYNEQFF.

J is TRBJ2-7 and V is TRBV19; TRBD2 matches at 8 bases. The CDR3 has 13 amino acids. CDR1 is LNHDA, CDR2 SQIVND, per germline (reference sequence). V shed 7 bases, J shed 6 bases, and the junction held 8 bases outside the gene matches. CDR3 loop: CASTVAGSIEQYF. The DNA of the CDR3 is TGTGCCAGTACAGTAGCGGGATCCATCGAGCAGTACTTC. The whole variable domain, filled in from reference TRBV19 and TRBJ2-7, reads DGGITQSPKYLFRKEGQNVTLSCEQNLNHDAMYWYRQDPGQGLRLIYYSQIVNDFQKGDIAEGYSVSREKKESFPLTVTSAQKNPTAFYLCASTVAGSIEQYFGPGTRLTVT.

The chain combines TRBV29-1 with TRBJ1-1; D is undetermined. V was pared by 7 bases and J by 4 bases, with 16 bases between. Germline CDR1 and CDR2: SQVTM and ANQGSEA. CDR3 length: 13 residues. CDR3 loop: CSAPETSGTEAFF. The DNA of the CDR3 is TGCAGCGCCCCTGAGACGTCGGGCACTGAAGCTTTCTTT.

The rearrangement links TRBV7-9 to TRBJ2-3; D is perhaps TRBD2 (7 bases). Germline loops: CDR1 SEHNR, CDR2 FQNEAQ (reference sequence). The CDR3 length is 15 residues. V shed 4 bases and J shed 1 base, with 12 bases lying between them. The CDR3, as DNA: TGTGCCAGCAGCTCGGAGGGGGGGGGCACAGATACGCAGTATTTT. Translation gives CASSSEGGGTDTQYF.

This chain connects TRBV5-1 to TRBJ1-2, with D possibly being TRBD1 (5 bases). This CDR3 contains 15 residues. Germline-derived CDR1 and CDR2 are SGHRS and YFSETQ. Trimming shortened V by 0 bases and J by 7 bases, and 16 bases separated the two germline ends. CDR3 protein: CASSLGVRVISGYTF. As DNA, the CDR3 is TGCGCCAGCAGCTTGGGTGTCAGGGTGATCTCTGGCTACACCTTC. Full variable domain (remainder filled in from reference TRBV5-1 and TRBJ1-2): KAGVTQTPRYLIKTRGQQVTLSCSPISGHRSVSWYQQTPGQGLQFLFEYFSETQRNKGNFPGRFSGRQFSNSRSEMNVSTLELGDSALYLCASSLGVRVISGYTFGSGTRLTVV.

The rearrangement joins TRBV2 to TRBJ2-2; D unclear. Germline CDR1 is SNHLY and CDR2 is FYNNEI. CDR3 length: 12 amino acids. The V gene lost 6 bases and the J gene lost 2 bases, with 4 bases spanning the gap. The CDR3 reads CASRRNTGELFF. In DNA form, the CDR3 reads TGTGCCAGCAGGCGCAACACCGGGGAGCTGTTTTTT. The complete variable domain, with remaining parts taken from reference TRBV2 and TRBJ2-2, reads EPEVTQTPSHQVTQMGQEVILRCVPISNHLYFYWYRQILGQKVEFLVSFYNNEISEKSEIFDDQFSVERPDGSNFTLKIRSTKLEDSAMYFCASRRNTGELFFGEGSRLTVL.

J is TRBJ2-1 and V is TRBV2, with 9 positions matching TRBD1. Germline trimming cut 6 bases from V and 5 bases from J; bases unmatched to any gene: 5. The CDR3 consists of 14 residues. Germline CDR1 and CDR2: SNHLY and FYNNEI. CDR3 DNA sequence: TGTGCCAGCAGCAGTTACAGGGGGCACAATGAGCAGTTCTTC. Translating gives CASSSYRGHNEQFF.

The chain is built from TRBV30 and TRBJ1-3; D is possibly TRBD1 (5 bases). Germline loops: CDR1 GTSNPN, CDR2 SVGIG (reference sequence). The CDR3 runs to 15 residues. The V and J ends lost 5 bases and 2 bases respectively, with 16 bases between them. CDR3 in amino acids: CAWVKTGTPGNTIYF. In nucleotides, the CDR3 is TGTGCCTGGGTGAAGACCGGGACTCCTGGAAACACCATATATTTT. Filled out from reference TRBV30 and TRBJ1-3, the complete variable domain reads SQTIHQWPATLVQPVGSPLSLECTVEGTSNPNLYWYRQAAGRGLQLLFYSVGIGQISSEVPQNLSASRPQDRQFILSSKKLLLSDSGFYLCAWVKTGTPGNTIYFGEGSWLTVV.

J is TRBJ2-1 and V is TRBV19; 12 bases agree with TRBD1. CDR1 and CDR2 (germline): LNHDA, SQIVND (reference sequence). The V gene end was trimmed by 7 bases and the J gene end by 0 bases; junction bases not matched to a gene: 22. This CDR3 region has 22 residues. The CDR3 here is CASTPLRDRGLVTSSSYNEQFF. The CDR3 bases are TGTGCCAGTACCCCTCTTCGGGACAGGGGGCTTGTAACGTCAAGCTCCTACAATGAGCAGTTCTTC.

The chain is built from TRBV10-3 and TRBJ1-3; 11 nucleotides agree with TRBD1. Germline CDR1 reads ENHRY; CDR2 reads SYGVKD. This CDR3 is 21 amino acids long. With V trimmed by 0 bases and J by 3 bases, 16 bases remained unmatched. CDR3 DNA: TGTGCCATCAGTGAGTCGACTCGGCTGGGGACAGGGGGAGGAATTGGAAACACCATATATTTT. Translated, it gives CAISESTRLGTGGGIGNTIYF.

This chain links TRBV6-5 with TRBJ1-1; TRBD1 matches 7 bases. This CDR3 contains 12 residues. V shed 6 bases, J shed 4 bases, and the junction held 2 bases outside the gene matches. CDR1 MNHEY and CDR2 SVGAGI come from the germline V gene. The CDR3 loop is CASRRQGTEAFF. CDR3 nucleotides: TGTGCCAGCAGACGACAGGGCACTGAAGCTTTCTTT.

The V and J genes are TRBV11-3 and TRBJ2-3; 11 nucleotides match TRBD2. The CDR3 contains 16 residues. Germline assignment: CDR1 SGHNT and CDR2 YENEEA. The ends lost 1 base at V and 6 bases at J; junction bases unmatched: 6. The CDR3 bases are TGTGCCAGCAGCTTAGCGCTAGCGGGAGGCCACGATACGCAGTATTTT. It encodes CASSLALAGGHDTQYF.

The CDR3 protein is CASIKGLAGWETQYF. In DNA form, the CDR3 reads TGTGCCAGCATTAAGGGACTAGCGGGATGGGAGACCCAGTACTTC. The chain uses TRBV2 and TRBJ2-5, with TRBD2 identical over 13 bases. CDR1 is SNHLY and CDR2 is FYNNEI in the germline V gene. The CDR3 runs 15 residues. V lost 7 bases and J lost 5; bases outside the gene matches: 7.

The chain is built from TRBV5-1 and TRBJ1-2; 9 nucleotides match TRBD1. The V gene's germline CDR1 is SGHRS and CDR2 YFSETQ. The junction had 14 bases not matched to a gene; V was cut back by 3 bases and J by 5 bases. The length of the CDR3 is 17 residues. CDR3 amino acids: CASSSTPPGQGGYGYTF. In DNA form, the CDR3 reads TGCGCCAGCAGCTCGACTCCACCGGGACAGGGTGGGTATGGCTACACCTTC.

The chain carries TRBV4-3 and TRBJ1-4, with TRBD1 as a possible D gene (6 bases). The CDR3 extends over 15 amino acids. The V end lost 1 base, the J end lost 6 bases, and 12 bases lay between the germline ends. Germline CDR1 and CDR2: LGHNA and YSLEER. This CDR3 reads CASSQAQGSYEKLFF. In DNA form, the CDR3 reads TGCGCCAGCAGCCAAGCGCAGGGGAGCTATGAAAAACTGTTTTTT.

The rearrangement joins TRBV28 to TRBJ2-7; weak D call: TRBD1 (5 bases). V was shortened by 8 bases and J by 6 bases, with 20 bases between the two germline ends. The CDR3 extends over 14 amino acids. Germline V gene data show CDR1 as MDHEN and CDR2 as SYDVKM. The CDR3 DNA reads TGTGCCAGCGGTCTTGGGGCCTTCTACGGCGAGCAGTACTTC. Translated, it gives CASGLGAFYGEQYF.

This clone has only a few counts. The chain links TRBV9 to TRBJ1-5; D uncertain. The V gene's germline CDR1 is SGDLS and CDR2 YYNGEE. The CDR3 length is 14 residues. With 1 base removed from V and 10 bases from J, the gap between germline ends came to 15 bases. CDR3: CASSVKERGSPQHF. Here the CDR3 DNA reads TGTGCCAGCAGCGTAAAGGAGAGAGGGAGTCCCCAGCATTTT. Full variable domain (missing parts from reference TRBV9 and TRBJ1-5): DSGVTQTPKHLITATGQRVTLRCSPRSGDLSVYWYQQSLDQGLQFLIQYYNGEERAKGNILERFSAQQFPDLHSELNLSSLELGDSALYFCASSVKERGSPQHFGDGTRLSIL.

This clone was observed a single time. The chain links TRBV5-1 to TRBJ2-7, with 8 nucleotides matching TRBD2. This CDR3 has 15 amino acids. CDR1 SGHRS and CDR2 YFSETQ come from the germline V gene. After removal of 1 base from V and 3 bases from J, the junction contained 6 bases not matched to a gene. CDR3 residues: CASSLMAGGIYEQYF. In DNA, the CDR3 is TGCGCCAGCAGCTTGATGGCGGGAGGAATCTACGAGCAGTACTTC.

The chain carries TRBV6-5 and TRBJ2-3, with TRBD2 matching 10 bases. Germline assignment: CDR1 MNHEY and CDR2 SVGAGI. CDR3 length equals 12 residues. With 4 bases clipped from V and 11 bases from J, the junction kept 3 bases outside the gene matches. CDR3 sequence: CASSSTSGVQYF. DNA of the CDR3: TGTGCCAGCAGTTCCACTAGCGGGGTGCAGTATTTT.

The chain recombines TRBV9 with TRBJ2-1; weak D call: TRBD1 (5 bases). There are 15 residues in the CDR3. The germline V gene has CDR1 SGDLS and CDR2 YYNGEE. The V end was cut by 5 bases, the J end by 3 bases, with 15 bases between. The CDR3 region has the DNA TGTGCCAGCAGTAGACAGACCCTCGGCTACAATGAGCAGTTCTTC. Translated, it gives CASSRQTLGYNEQFF. Full variable domain (remainder filled in from reference TRBV9 and TRBJ2-1): DSGVTQTPKHLITATGQRVTLRCSPRSGDLSVYWYQQSLDQGLQFLIQYYNGEERAKGNILERFSAQQFPDLHSELNLSSLELGDSALYFCASSRQTLGYNEQFFGPGTRLTVL.